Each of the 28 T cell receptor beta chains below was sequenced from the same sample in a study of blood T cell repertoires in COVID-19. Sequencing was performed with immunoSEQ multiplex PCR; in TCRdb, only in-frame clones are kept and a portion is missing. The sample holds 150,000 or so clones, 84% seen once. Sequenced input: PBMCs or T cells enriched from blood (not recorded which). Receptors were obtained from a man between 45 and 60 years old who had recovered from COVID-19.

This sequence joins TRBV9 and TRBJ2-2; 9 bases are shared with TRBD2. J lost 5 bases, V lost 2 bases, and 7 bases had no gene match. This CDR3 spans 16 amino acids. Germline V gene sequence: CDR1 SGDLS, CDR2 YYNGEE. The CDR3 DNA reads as TGTGCCAGCAGCGTTATAGCGGGGGACGTAACCGGGGAGCTGTTTTTT. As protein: CASSVIAGDVTGELFF.

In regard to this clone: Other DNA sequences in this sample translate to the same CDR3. CDR3 nucleotides: TGTGCCAGCAGTGGAGACAGGCTGAGCAATCAGCCCCAGCATTTT. Encoded protein: CASSGDRLSNQPQHF. V is TRBV2 and J is TRBJ1-5; perhaps TRBD1 as D (6 bases). The V end lost 4 bases, the J end lost 1 base, and 11 bases lay between the germline ends. The CDR3 runs 15 residues. The germline V gene has CDR1 SNHLY and CDR2 FYNNEI.

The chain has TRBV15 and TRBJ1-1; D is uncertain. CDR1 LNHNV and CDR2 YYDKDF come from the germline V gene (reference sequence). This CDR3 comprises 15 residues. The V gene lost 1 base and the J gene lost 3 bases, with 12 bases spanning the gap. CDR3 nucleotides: TGTGCCACCAGCAGAGGCGGGGTCGGATACACTGAAGCTTTCTTT. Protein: CATSRGGVGYTEAFF. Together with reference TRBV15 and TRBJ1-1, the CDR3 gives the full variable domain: DAMVIQNPRYQVTQFGKPVTLSCSQTLNHNVMYWYQQKSSQAPKLLFHYYDKDFNNEADTPDNFQSRRPNTSFCFLDIRSPGLGDTAMYLCATSRGGVGYTEAFFGQGTRLTVV.

CDR3 protein: CASSGRADWNTEAFF. CDR3 sequence (DNA): TGTGCCAGTAGTGGGAGAGCAGACTGGAACACTGAAGCTTTCTTT. This chain joins TRBV19 and TRBJ1-1; D gene ambiguous. The V and J ends lost 5 bases and 1 base respectively, with 14 bases between them. The CDR3 is made up of 15 amino acids. Germline CDR1 is LNHDA and CDR2 is SQIVND (reference sequence).

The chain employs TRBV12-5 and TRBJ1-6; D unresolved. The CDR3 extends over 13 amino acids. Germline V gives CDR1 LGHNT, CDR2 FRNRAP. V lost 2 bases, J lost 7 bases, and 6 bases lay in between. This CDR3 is CASGLTENSPLHF. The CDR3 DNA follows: TGTGCTAGTGGTTTGACGGAGAATTCACCCCTCCACTTT.

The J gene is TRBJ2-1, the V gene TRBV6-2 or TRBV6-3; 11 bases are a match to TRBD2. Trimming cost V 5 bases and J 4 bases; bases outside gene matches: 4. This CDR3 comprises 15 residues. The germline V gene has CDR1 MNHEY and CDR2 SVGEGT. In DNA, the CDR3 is TGTGCCAGCAGTCAAACTAGCGGGGGTTACAATGAGCAGTTCTTC. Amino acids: CASSQTSGGYNEQFF.

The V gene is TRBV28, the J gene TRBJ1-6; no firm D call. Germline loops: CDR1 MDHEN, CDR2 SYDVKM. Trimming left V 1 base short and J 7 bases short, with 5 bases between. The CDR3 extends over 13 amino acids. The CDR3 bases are TGTGCCAGCAGTTTATTAGCCAATTCACCCCTCCACTTT. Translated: CASSLLANSPLHF. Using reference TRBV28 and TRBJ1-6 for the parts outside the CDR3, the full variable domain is DVKVTQSSRYLVKRTGEKVFLECVQDMDHENMFWYRQDPGLGLRLIYFSYDVKMKEKGDIPEGYSVSREKKERFSLILESASTNQTSMYLCASSLLANSPLHFGNGTRLTVT.

This CDR3 is CASSQGRIANYGYTF. CDR3 in DNA: TGTGCCAGCAGCCAAGGGAGGATAGCTAACTATGGCTACACCTTC. V is TRBV3-1 (or the pseudogene TRBV3-2) and J is TRBJ1-2; no firm D call. Trimming cost V 1 base and J 0 bases, with 9 bases left between them. The CDR3 is 15 residues long. The germline V gene encodes CDR1 LGHDT and CDR2 YNNKEL (reference sequence).

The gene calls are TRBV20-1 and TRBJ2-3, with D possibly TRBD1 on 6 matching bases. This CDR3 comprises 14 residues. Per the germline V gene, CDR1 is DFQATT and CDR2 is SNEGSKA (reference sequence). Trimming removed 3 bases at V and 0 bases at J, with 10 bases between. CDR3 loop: CSASDRLSTDTQYF. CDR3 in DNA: TGCAGTGCTAGTGACAGGCTGAGCACAGATACGCAGTATTTT.

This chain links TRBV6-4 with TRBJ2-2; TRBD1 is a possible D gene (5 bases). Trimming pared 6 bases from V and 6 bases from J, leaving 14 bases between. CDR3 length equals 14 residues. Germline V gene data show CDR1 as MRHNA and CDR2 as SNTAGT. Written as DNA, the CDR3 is TGTGCCAGCAGCGGACACTGCCTACCCGGGGAGCTGTTTTTT. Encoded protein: CASSGHCLPGELFF.

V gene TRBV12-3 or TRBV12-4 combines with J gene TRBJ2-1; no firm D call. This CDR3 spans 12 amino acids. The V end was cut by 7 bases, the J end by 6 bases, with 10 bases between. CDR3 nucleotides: TGTGCCAGCACGCCTAGACTCAATGAGCAGTTCTTC. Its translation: CASTPRLNEQFF.

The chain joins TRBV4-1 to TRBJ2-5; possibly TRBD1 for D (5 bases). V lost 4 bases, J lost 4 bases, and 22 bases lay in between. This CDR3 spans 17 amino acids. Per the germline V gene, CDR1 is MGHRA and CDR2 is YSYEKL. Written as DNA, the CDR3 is TGCGCCAGCAGCCTCTCGTCGTCCCAATTTAGGGGAGAGACCCAGTACTTC. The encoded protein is CASSLSSSQFRGETQYF.

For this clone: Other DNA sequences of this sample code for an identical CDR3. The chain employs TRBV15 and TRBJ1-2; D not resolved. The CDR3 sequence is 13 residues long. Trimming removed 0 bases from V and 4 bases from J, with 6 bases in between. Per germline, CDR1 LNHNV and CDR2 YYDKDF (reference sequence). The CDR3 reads CATSRDRSYGYTF. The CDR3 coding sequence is TGTGCCACCAGCAGAGATCGCAGCTATGGCTACACCTTC.

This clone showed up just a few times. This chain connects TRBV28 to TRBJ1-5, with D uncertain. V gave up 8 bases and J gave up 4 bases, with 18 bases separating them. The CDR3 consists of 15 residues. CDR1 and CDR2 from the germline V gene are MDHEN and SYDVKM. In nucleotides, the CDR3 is TGTGCCAGCGGCAGGTCGGATTCTTTTAATCAGCCCCAGCATTTT. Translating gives CASGRSDSFNQPQHF.

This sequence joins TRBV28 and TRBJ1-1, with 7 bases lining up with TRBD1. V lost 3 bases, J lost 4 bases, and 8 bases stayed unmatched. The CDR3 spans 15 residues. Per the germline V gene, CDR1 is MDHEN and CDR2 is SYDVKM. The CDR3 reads CASSFSGGRSTEAFF. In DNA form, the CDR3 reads TGTGCCAGCAGTTTTTCAGGGGGTCGGAGCACTGAAGCTTTCTTT.

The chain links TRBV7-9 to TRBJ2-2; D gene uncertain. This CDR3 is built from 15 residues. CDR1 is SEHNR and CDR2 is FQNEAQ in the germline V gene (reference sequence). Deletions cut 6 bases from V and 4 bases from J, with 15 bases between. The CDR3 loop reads CASSWAVIITGELFF. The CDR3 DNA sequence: TGTGCCAGCAGTTGGGCAGTTATTATCACCGGGGAGCTGTTTTTT.

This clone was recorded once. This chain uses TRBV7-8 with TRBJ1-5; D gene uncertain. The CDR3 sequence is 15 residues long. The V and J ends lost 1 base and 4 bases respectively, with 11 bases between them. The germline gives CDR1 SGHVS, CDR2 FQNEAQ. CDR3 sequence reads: CASSLGLPGNQPQHF. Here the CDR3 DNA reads TGTGCCAGCAGCTTAGGTCTACCGGGTAATCAGCCCCAGCATTTT.

The CDR3 DNA sequence: TGTGCCACCCGAGCCGGTTCTGCGAACACCGGGGAGCTGTTTTTT. It specifies CATRAGSANTGELFF. V usage is TRBV19 and J usage is TRBJ2-2; unclear D gene. V was clipped by 10 bases and J by 0 bases, with 15 bases between them. CDR1 and CDR2 (germline): LNHDA, SQIVND (reference sequence). This CDR3 is 15 amino acids long.

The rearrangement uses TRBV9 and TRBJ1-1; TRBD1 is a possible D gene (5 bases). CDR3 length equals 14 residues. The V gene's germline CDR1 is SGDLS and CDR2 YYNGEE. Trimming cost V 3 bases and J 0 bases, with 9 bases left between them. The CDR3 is CASSAQVLNTEAFF. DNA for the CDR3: TGTGCCAGCAGCGCACAGGTGTTGAACACTGAAGCTTTCTTT.

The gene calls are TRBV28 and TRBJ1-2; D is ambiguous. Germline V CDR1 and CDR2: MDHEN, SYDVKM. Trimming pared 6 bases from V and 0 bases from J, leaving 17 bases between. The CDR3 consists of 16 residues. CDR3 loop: CASSWSEGTPNYGYTF. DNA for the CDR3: TGTGCCAGCAGCTGGAGCGAGGGTACCCCTAACTATGGCTACACCTTC.

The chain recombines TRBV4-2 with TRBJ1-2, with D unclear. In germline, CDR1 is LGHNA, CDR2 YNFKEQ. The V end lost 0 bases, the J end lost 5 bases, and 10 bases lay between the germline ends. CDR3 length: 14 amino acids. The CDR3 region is CASSQDRGGYGYTF. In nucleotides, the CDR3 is TGTGCCAGCAGCCAAGATCGAGGCGGATATGGCTACACCTTC.

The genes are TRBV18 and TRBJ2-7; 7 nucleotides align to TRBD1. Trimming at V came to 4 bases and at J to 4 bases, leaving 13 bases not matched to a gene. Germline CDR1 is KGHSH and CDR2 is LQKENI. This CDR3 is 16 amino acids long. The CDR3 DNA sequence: TGTGCCAGCTCACTTCAGACGGGACAGCATGGATACGAGCAGTACTTC. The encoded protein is CASSLQTGQHGYEQYF. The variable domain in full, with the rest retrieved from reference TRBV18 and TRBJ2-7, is NAGVMQNPRHLVRRRGQEARLRCSPMKGHSHVYWYRQLPEEGLKFMVYLQKENIIDESGMPKERFSAEFPKEGPSILRIQQVVRGDSAAYFCASSLQTGQHGYEQYFGPGTRLTVT.

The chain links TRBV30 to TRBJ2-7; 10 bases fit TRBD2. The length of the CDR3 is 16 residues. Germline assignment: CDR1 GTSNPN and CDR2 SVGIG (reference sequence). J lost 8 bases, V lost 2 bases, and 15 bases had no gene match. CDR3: CAWSSPYPAGGRKQYF. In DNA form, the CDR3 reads TGTGCCTGGAGTTCCCCGTATCCAGCGGGGGGGCGAAAGCAGTACTTC.

The CDR3 sequence: CASSFRLDTQYF. The CDR3 DNA reads as TGTGCCAGCAGTTTCAGACTTGATACGCAGTATTTT. This chain links TRBV12-3 or TRBV12-4 with TRBJ2-3; D remains ambiguous. The length of the CDR3 is 12 residues. Trimming removed 3 bases at V and 6 bases at J, with 7 bases between.

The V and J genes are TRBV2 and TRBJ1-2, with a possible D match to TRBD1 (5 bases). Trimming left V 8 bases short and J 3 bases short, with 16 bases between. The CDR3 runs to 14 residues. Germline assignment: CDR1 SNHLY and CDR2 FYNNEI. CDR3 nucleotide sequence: TGTGCCAGCCGACCCTTTCGGGGGGACTATGGCTACACCTTC. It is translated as CASRPFRGDYGYTF.

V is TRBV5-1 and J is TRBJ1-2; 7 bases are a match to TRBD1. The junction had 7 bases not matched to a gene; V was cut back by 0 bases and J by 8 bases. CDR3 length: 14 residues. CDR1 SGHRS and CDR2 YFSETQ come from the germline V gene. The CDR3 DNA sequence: TGCGCCAGCAGCTTGGAGCTAACAGGGGACGGCTACACCTTC. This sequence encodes CASSLELTGDGYTF. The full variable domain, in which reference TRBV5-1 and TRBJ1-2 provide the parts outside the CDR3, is KAGVTQTPRYLIKTRGQQVTLSCSPISGHRSVSWYQQTPGQGLQFLFEYFSETQRNKGNFPGRFSGRQFSNSRSEMNVSTLELGDSALYLCASSLELTGDGYTFGSGTRLTVV.

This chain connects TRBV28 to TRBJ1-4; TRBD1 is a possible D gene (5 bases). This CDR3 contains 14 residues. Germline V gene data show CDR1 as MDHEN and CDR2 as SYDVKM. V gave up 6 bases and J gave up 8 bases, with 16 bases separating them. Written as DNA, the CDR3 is TGTGCCAGCAGAAAAATGGGGGGACGCGAAAAACTGTTTTTT. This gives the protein CASRKMGGREKLFF.

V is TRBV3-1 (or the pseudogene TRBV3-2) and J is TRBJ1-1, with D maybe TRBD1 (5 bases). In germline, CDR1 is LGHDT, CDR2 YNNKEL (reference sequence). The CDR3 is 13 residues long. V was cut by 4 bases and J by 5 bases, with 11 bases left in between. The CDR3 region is CASSLSQGTEAFF. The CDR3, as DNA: TGTGCCAGCAGCCTGTCGCAGGGTACTGAAGCTTTCTTT.